This TCR beta chain is drawn from a study of blood T cell repertoires in COVID-19. Clones were sequenced by immunoSEQ multiplex PCR, and TCRdb holds only the in-frame ones, with some missing. Here the sample spans 150,000 to 200,000 clones, about 85% being singletons. The V and J ends lost 4 bases and 4 bases respectively, with 14 bases between them. Germline assignment: CDR1 MNHNY and CDR2 SVGAGI (reference sequence). This CDR3 region has 15 residues. This TCR came from a woman at least 80 years old with acute or convalescent COVID-19. The chain couples TRBV6-6 to TRBJ1-5; a possible D gene is TRBD1 (5 bases). The sequenced sample was peripheral blood. For the CDR3, the DNA is TGTGCCAGCAGTTTTAATTGGGAGGGGAATCAGCCCCAGCATTTT. Residues: CASSFNWEGNQPQHF.